The source of this T cell receptor (beta chain) is a study of beta chain features in type 1 diabetes. Study-level findings and limits: Naive, central memory and Treg TCRB repertoires seemed to resemble each other more closely in patients than they did in healthy donors. All four CD4+ subsets of Type 1 diabetes patients contained TCRB CDR3s that were moderately but significantly shorter.

This clone was seen a few times. The antigen is unknown. Investigators reverse transcribed all isolated RNA, so they sequenced expressed TCRB transcripts. TCRdb's copy holds only in-frame clones and misses some; the assay was immunoSEQ multiplex PCR. The repertoire holds roughly 330,000 clones, with roughly 12% as singletons. This CDR3 region has 17 residues. Per the germline V gene, CDR1 is SGHKS and CDR2 is YYEKEE (reference sequence). V lost 0 bases, J lost 5 bases, and 9 bases stayed unmatched. This sequence joins TRBV5-5 and TRBJ2-1; 9 bases align to TRBD1. The sample was naive CD4+ T cells from blood. The receptor comes from a woman in her late teens or twenties with type 1 diabetes. CDR3 coding DNA: TGTGCCAGCAGCTTGGGGACCGGGACAGGGAAGGACAATGAGCAGTTCTTC. The encoded protein is CASSLGTGTGKDNEQFF.